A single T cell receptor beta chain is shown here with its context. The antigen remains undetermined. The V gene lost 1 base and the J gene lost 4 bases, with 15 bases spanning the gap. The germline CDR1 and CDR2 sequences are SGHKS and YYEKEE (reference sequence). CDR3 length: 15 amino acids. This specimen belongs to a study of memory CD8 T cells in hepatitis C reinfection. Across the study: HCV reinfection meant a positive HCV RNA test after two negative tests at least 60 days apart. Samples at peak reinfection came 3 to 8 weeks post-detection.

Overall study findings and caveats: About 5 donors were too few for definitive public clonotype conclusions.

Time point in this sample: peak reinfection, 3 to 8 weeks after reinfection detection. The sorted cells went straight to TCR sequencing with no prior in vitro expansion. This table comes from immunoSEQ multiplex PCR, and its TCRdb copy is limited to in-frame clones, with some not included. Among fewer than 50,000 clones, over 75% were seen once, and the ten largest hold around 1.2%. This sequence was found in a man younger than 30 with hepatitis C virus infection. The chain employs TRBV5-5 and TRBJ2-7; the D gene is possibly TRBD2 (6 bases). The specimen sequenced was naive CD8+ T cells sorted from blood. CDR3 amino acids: CASSLFMGGGYEQYF. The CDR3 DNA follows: TGTGCCAGCAGCTTGTTCATGGGGGGTGGTTACGAGCAGTACTTC.